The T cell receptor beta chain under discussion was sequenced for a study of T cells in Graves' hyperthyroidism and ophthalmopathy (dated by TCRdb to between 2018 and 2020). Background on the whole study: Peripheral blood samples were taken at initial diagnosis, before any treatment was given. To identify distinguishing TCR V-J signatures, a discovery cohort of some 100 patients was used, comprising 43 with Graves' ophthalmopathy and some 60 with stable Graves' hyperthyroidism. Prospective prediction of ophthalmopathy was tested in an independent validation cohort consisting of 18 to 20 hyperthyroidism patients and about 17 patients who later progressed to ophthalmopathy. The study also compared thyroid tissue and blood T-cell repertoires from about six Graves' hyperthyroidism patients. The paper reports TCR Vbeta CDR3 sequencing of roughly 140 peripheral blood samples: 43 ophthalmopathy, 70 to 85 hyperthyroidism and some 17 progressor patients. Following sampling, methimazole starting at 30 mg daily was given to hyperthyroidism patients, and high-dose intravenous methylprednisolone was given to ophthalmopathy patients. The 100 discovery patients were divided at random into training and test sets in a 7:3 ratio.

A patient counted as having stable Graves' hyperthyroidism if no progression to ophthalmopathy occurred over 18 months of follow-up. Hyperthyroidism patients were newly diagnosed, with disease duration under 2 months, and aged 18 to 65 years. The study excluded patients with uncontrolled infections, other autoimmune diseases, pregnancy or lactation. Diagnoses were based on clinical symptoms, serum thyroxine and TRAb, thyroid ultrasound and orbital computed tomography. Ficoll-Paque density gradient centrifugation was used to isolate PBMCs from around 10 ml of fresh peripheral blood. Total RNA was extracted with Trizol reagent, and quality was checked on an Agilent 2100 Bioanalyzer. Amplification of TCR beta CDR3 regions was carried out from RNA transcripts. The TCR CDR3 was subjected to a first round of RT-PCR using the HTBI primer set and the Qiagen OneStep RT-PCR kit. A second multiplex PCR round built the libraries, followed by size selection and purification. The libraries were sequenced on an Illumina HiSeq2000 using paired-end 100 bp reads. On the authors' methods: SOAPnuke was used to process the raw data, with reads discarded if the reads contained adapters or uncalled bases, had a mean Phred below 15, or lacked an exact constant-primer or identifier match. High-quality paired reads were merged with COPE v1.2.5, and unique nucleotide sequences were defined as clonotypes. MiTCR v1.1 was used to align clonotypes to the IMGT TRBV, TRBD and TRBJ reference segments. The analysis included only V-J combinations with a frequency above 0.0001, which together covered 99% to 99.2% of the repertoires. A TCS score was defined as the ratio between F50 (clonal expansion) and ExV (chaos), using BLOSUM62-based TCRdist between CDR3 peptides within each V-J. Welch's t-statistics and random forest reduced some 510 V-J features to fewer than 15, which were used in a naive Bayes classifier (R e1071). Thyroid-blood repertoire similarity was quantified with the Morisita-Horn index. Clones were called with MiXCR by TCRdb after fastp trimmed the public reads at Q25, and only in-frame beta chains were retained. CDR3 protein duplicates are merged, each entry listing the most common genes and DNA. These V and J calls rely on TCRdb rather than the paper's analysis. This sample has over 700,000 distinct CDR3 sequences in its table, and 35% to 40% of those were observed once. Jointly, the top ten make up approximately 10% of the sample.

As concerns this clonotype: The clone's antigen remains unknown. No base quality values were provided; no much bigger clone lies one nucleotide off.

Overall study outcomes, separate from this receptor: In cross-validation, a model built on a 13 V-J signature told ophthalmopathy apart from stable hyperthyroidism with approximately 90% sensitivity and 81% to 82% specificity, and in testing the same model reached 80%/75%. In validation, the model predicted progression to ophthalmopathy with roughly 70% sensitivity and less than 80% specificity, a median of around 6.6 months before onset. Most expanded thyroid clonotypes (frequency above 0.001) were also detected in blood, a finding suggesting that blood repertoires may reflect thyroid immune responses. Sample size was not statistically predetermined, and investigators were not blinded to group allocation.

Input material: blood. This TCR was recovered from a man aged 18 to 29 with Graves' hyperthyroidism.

The CDR3 is CASSLTSPRGNQPQHF. In nucleotide form, the sequence is TGTGCCAGCAGCTTAACCTCCCCGAGGGGCAATCAGCCCCAGCATTTT. This sequence uses TRBV7-8 and TRBJ1-5; there is no confident call for the D gene. The trim is 2 bases for V and 2 bases for J, with a gap of 13 bases between the germline ends. Sequences SGHVS (CDR1) and FQNEAQ (CDR2) are obtained from the germline V gene. Spanning cysteine to phenylalanine, the CDR3 consists of 16 amino acids. Only the CDR3 portion is preserved as DNA: 48 bases, with reading frame beginning at the first base.